This paragraph covers one T cell receptor beta chain sequence. What this receptor recognizes is not known. One base away there is no much larger clone; base qualities are not given. Sequences SGDLS (CDR1) and YYNGEE (CDR2) are obtained from the germline V gene. The CDR3 numbers 14 residues from cysteine through phenylalanine. Only the CDR3 region is kept as DNA, spanning 42 bases read in frame from base 1. The junction shows trimming of 0 bases on V and 5 bases on J, plus 11 bases between the germline ends. The sample is drawn from a study of STAT3 mutations in large granular lymphocyte leukemia (dated by TCRdb to between 2018 and 2020). A note on the overall study: Canonical activating STAT3 mutations were detected in roughly half of the longitudinally sequenced T-LGLL patients. A couple of patients with natural killer LGL leukemia were also sequenced longitudinally as controls within the study. From an initial cohort of hundreds of LGL patients, eighteen representative T-LGLL cases were selected for longitudinal TCRbeta and STAT3 sequencing. To reconstruct clonal hierarchy and dynamics, serial deep sequencing of TCRbeta CDR3 and STAT3 was performed in patients with T-cell large granular lymphocyte leukemia. Over half of the T-LGLL patients were given one or more immunosuppressive therapy regimens, and approximately 36% of the treated patients had a hematologic response. Patients were sequenced at roughly 3.8 time points on average, with the number of samplings per patient ranging from 2 to 8. The paper's findings and limits, for the study overall: TCR clonotype switching after therapy was observed in about 35% of the 18 patients, and all newly emerging clones were found to be STAT3 wild type. Because no samples were available when a clone first appeared, clonal expansion had to be inferred from samplings taken at other points. Dominant TCR clone burden was found to exceed STAT3 mutant burden in several patients, suggesting that STAT3 mutation arose secondarily within a pre-expanded clone. At least one immunodominant TCRbeta clonotype was present in every T-LGLL patient, and multiple immunodominant subclonotypes appeared in about half of the T-LGLL patients. Linking therapy response to changes in TCR clonal burden was complicated by variable intervals between samplings and by differing treatment regimens. Because codominant clonotypes persisted in some patients, a small but highly pathogenic clone may have been missed.

TCRbeta libraries were sequenced on an Illumina MiSeq, averaging around 41,000 productive templates per sample. The immunoSEQ assay, which uses multiplex PCR amplification, was used to generate TCRbeta CDR3 libraries. Concerning the study's data processing: Following a previously defined approach, repertoire diversity was calculated, and values close to 0 point to extremely monoclonal samples. TCRdb's version of the immuneACCESS table is confined to in-frame rearrangements and falls short of the full clone set. An unresolved V gene accounts for under half of the shortfall where checked; the remainder is of unknown origin. V, J and clone size are taken as reported in that table, and D and trimming were inferred from the DNA itself. In all, the sample holds approximately 29,000 clones, and approximately 84% of those were seen once. About 13% of the sample lies in the top ten. DNA was extracted from blood mononuclear cells, and the same DNA was used for both TCR and STAT3 sequencing.

The chain employs TRBV9 and TRBJ2-5, with TRBD2 perhaps the D gene, on 5 matching bases. The TCR originated in a man aged 55 to 70 with T-cell large granular lymphocyte leukemia. Some clones in this sample may be carry-over from other donors' samples. The age is the age at diagnosis. Sequenced: peripheral blood mononuclear cells. The CDR3 has the sequence CASSVAGYLETQYF. The DNA sequence is given as TGTGCCAGCAGCGTAGCGGGGTATCTGGAGACCCAGTACTTC.